Below are 28 T cell receptor beta chains sequenced from a single sample in a study of T cells expressing NK-cell markers. TCRdb reanalyzed the 5' RACE reads, giving one entry per CDR3 protein sequence and no DNA. In all, the sample yields roughly 120,000 distinct CDR3 sequences. Material: blood T cells: a sorted CD56 or NKG2C T cell subset, CD4+ or CD8+ T cells, or bulk PBMC T cells (not recorded which). These receptor sequences come from a woman aged 18 to 75 in good health.

CDR3 in amino acids: CASSSQAGGYQETQYF. The chain has TRBV11-2 and TRBJ2-5; TCRdb indicates TRBD2, and absent DNA this call remains unverified. In germline, CDR1 is SGHAT, CDR2 FQNNGV. The CDR3 loop spans 16 amino acids.

The chain is built from TRBV6-1 and TRBJ2-1; TCRdb picks TRBD2, but there is no DNA to check that call. The V gene's germline CDR1 is MNHNS and CDR2 SASEGT. The CDR3 sequence is 15 residues long. CDR3: CASSQVFRAGGEQFF.

CDR3 region: CASSHGGGTSTDTQYF. V is TRBV9 and J is TRBJ2-3; TCRdb selects TRBD2, and the lack of DNA leaves this call unchecked. Germline loops: CDR1 SGDLS, CDR2 YYNGEE. This CDR3 has 16 residues.

The chain uses TRBV7-8 and TRBJ2-5. In germline, CDR1 is SGHVS, CDR2 FQNEAQ. The CDR3 totals 15 residues. CDR3 protein: CASSLAVRYQETQYF. The whole variable domain, remainder taken from reference TRBV7-8 and TRBJ2-5, is GAGVSQSPRYKVAKRGQDVALRCDPISGHVSLFWYQQALGQGPEFLTYFQNEAQLDKSGLPSDRFFAERPEGSVSTLKIQRTQQEDSAVYLCASSLAVRYQETQYFGPGTRLLVL.

The chain uses TRBV5-6 and TRBJ2-3; TCRdb designates TRBD1, a call that cannot be tested without DNA. Germline CDR1 SGHDT, CDR2 YYEEEE. CDR3 length: 15 amino acids. This CDR3 reads CASSLRDRGLDTQYF.

This chain uses TRBV15 with TRBJ1-5. The CDR3 spans 14 residues. The V gene's germline CDR1 is LNHNV and CDR2 YYDKDF (reference sequence). The CDR3 loop is CATSRRDSNQPQHF. Combining the CDR3 with reference TRBV15 and TRBJ1-5 gives the whole variable domain DAMVIQNPRYQVTQFGKPVTLSCSQTLNHNVMYWYQQKSSQAPKLLFHYYDKDFNNEADTPDNFQSRRPNTSFCFLDIRSPGLGDTAMYLCATSRRDSNQPQHFGDGTRLSIL.

The V and J genes are TRBV5-1 and TRBJ2-3. Germline V gene lookup returns CDR1 SGHRS and CDR2 YFSETQ. The CDR3 has 13 amino acids. This CDR3 reads CASSNDRTDTQYF.

The rearrangement uses TRBV7-8 and TRBJ2-5; the TRBD1 assignment by TCRdb is unverifiable without DNA. This CDR3 spans 17 amino acids. Germline loops: CDR1 SGHVS, CDR2 FQNEAQ. The CDR3 region is CASYARGNRVGQETQYF.

The rearrangement uses TRBV5-1 and TRBJ2-1; TCRdb calls TRBD1, which cannot be checked without DNA. CDR3 length: 15 residues. Germline values: CDR1 SGHRS, CDR2 YFSETQ. Here the CDR3 reads CASSPLGQGNNEQFF.

The genes are TRBV2 and TRBJ2-1; the TCRdb D gene call, TRBD2, has no DNA to confirm it. The germline V gene encodes CDR1 SNHLY and CDR2 FYNNEI. The CDR3 has 11 residues. CDR3 in amino acids: CASEAGNEQFF.

The rearrangement links TRBV29-1 to TRBJ2-2. CDR1 SQVTM and CDR2 ANQGSEA come from the germline V gene. The CDR3 length is 14 residues. The chain's CDR3 is CSVERRLTTGELFF.

The chain has TRBV7-8 and TRBJ2-1; the TRBD2 assignment by TCRdb is unverifiable without DNA. CDR3 length: 14 amino acids. Germline CDR1 and CDR2: SGHVS and FQNEAQ. This chain's CDR3 is CASSPASRYNEQFF.

The chain combines TRBV2 with TRBJ2-7. Germline CDR1 reads SNHLY; CDR2 reads FYNNEI. CDR3 length: 14 residues. The CDR3 here is CASSVPTPAYEQYF.

The J gene is TRBJ2-7, the V gene TRBV29-1; no DNA is available, so the TRBD2 call from TCRdb remains unchecked. The CDR3 has 16 residues. The germline CDR1 and CDR2 sequences are SQVTM and ANQGSEA. CDR3 in amino acids: CSVFSGLAGDNDEQYF.

The genes are TRBV25-1 and TRBJ2-1; TCRdb picks TRBD1, but there is no DNA to check that call. The CDR3 contains 14 residues. Germline lookup yields CDR1 MGHDK and CDR2 SYGVNS. The chain's CDR3 is CASSAFTGADEQFF.

V and J are TRBV5-1 and TRBJ1-1. The CDR3 runs 13 residues. Germline CDR1 is SGHRS and CDR2 is YFSETQ. The CDR3 spells CASSSVMNTEAFF.

The chain joins TRBV10-3 to TRBJ2-7. The length of the CDR3 is 14 residues. The germline gives CDR1 ENHRY, CDR2 SYGVKD. This CDR3 is CAISESGGTYEQYF.

The chain recombines TRBV5-6 with TRBJ1-2; TCRdb picks TRBD1, but there is no DNA to check that call. CDR1 is SGHDT, CDR2 YYEEEE, per germline. The length of the CDR3 is 13 residues. This chain's CDR3 is CASSTTGGYGYTF.

The chain has TRBV7-2 and TRBJ2-5; with no DNA, the TCRdb D assignment of TRBD2 cannot be verified. This CDR3 has 15 residues. Per germline, CDR1 SGHTA and CDR2 FQGNSA. CDR3 loop: CASSFLAGGQETQYF.

The chain couples TRBV30 to TRBJ1-1. The CDR3 is made up of 14 amino acids. Germline V gives CDR1 GTSNPN, CDR2 SVGIG (reference sequence). The CDR3 region is CAWSAVVTDQEAFF.

This chain uses TRBV5-1 with TRBJ2-6; TCRdb returns TRBD2, unconfirmable since there is no DNA. Germline V lookup: CDR1 SGHRS, CDR2 YFSETQ. The CDR3 covers 16 residues. The CDR3 reads CASSLGPPSGANVLTF. The variable domain in full, completed from reference TRBV5-1 and TRBJ2-6, reads KAGVTQTPRYLIKTRGQQVTLSCSPISGHRSVSWYQQTPGQGLQFLFEYFSETQRNKGNFPGRFSGRQFSNSRSEMNVSTLELGDSALYLCASSLGPPSGANVLTFGAGSRLTVL.

The gene calls are TRBV5-4 and TRBJ1-6. The CDR3 length is 14 residues. Germline loops: CDR1 SGHNT, CDR2 YYREEE (reference sequence). CDR3 amino acids: CASSLIQPNSPLHF.

The chain recombines TRBV7-9 with TRBJ2-3. In germline, CDR1 is SEHNR, CDR2 FQNEAQ (reference sequence). This CDR3 is built from 13 residues. CDR3 sequence: CASSMYSTDTQYF.

V is TRBV5-1 and J is TRBJ2-1; as DNA is missing, the TRBD1 call by TCRdb cannot be tested. This CDR3 comprises 16 residues. Germline V lookup: CDR1 SGHRS, CDR2 YFSETQ. This CDR3 reads CASSLWTGGDGDEQFF.

V usage is TRBV9 and J usage is TRBJ2-7; checking the TCRdb D call of TRBD1 is not possible without DNA. Germline V gene sequence: CDR1 SGDLS, CDR2 YYNGEE. CDR3 length equals 14 residues. This chain's CDR3 is CASSVSGASYEQYF.

CDR3 in amino acids: CASSFIGPGYEQYF. The rearrangement uses TRBV12-3 or TRBV12-4 and TRBJ2-7; the TRBD2 assignment by TCRdb is unverifiable without DNA. The CDR3 has 14 amino acids.

The rearrangement joins TRBV28 to TRBJ1-6. This CDR3 contains 14 residues. Germline V gives CDR1 MDHEN, CDR2 SYDVKM. CDR3 loop: CASSFQIWNSPLHF.

This rearrangement joins TRBV6-1 to TRBJ2-2. There are 17 residues in the CDR3. CDR1 and CDR2 (germline): MNHNS, SASEGT. This CDR3 is CASSEFSRSLNTGELFF.